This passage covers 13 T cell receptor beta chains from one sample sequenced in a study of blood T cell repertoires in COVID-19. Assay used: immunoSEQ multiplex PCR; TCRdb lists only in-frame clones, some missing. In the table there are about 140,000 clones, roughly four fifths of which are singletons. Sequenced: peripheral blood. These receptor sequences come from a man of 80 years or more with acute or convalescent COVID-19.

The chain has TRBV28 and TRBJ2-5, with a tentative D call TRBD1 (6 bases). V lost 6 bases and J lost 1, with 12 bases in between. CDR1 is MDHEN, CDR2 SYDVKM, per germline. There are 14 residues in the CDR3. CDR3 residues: CASSRRDIQETQYF. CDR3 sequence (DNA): TGTGCCAGCAGCCGCCGGGACATCCAAGAGACCCAGTACTTC. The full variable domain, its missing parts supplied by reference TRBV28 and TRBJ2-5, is DVKVTQSSRYLVKRTGEKVFLECVQDMDHENMFWYRQDPGLGLRLIYFSYDVKMKEKGDIPEGYSVSREKKERFSLILESASTNQTSMYLCASSRRDIQETQYFGPGTRLLVL.

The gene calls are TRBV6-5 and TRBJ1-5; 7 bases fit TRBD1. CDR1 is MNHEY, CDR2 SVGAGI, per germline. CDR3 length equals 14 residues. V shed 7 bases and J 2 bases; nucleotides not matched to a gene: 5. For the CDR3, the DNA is TGTGCCAGCACACAGGGGTTAGGCAATCAGCCCCAGCATTTT. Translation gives CASTQGLGNQPQHF.

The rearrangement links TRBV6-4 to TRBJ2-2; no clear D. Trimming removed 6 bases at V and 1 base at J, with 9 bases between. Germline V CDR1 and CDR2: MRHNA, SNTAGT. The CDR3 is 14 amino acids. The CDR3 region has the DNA TGTGCCAGCAGCGAACAGTGGAACACCGGGGAGCTGTTTTTT. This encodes CASSEQWNTGELFF.

CDR3 sequence: CASRLLGRGGTEAFF. The CDR3 DNA reads as TGTGCCAGCAGGCTTCTCGGCCGGGGGGGCACTGAAGCTTTCTTT. The gene calls are TRBV2 and TRBJ1-1; a possible D gene is TRBD1 (5 bases). V was cut by 6 bases and J by 4 bases, with 18 bases left in between. CDR3 length equals 15 residues. CDR1 and CDR2 from the germline V gene are SNHLY and FYNNEI.

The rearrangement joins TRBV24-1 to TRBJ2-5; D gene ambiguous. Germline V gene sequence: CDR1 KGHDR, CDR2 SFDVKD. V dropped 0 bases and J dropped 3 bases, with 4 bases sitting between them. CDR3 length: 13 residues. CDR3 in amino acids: CATSDLEEETQYF. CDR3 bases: TGTGCCACCAGTGATTTGGAGGAAGAGACCCAGTACTTC.

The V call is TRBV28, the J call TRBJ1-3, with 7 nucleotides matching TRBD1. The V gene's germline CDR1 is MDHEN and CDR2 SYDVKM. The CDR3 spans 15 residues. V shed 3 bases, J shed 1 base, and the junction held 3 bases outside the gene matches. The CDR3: CASSFDRASGNTIYF. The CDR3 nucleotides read TGTGCCAGCAGTTTTGACAGGGCTTCTGGAAACACCATATATTTT.

CDR3 in DNA: TGTGCCAGCAGCTTGGGATGGCTAGCGGTTAGCACAGATACGCAGTATTTT. Amino acid sequence: CASSLGWLAVSTDTQYF. This chain links TRBV5-5 with TRBJ2-3; 7 bases are a match to TRBD2. Germline assignment: CDR1 SGHKS and CDR2 YYEKEE (reference sequence). The CDR3 is 17 amino acids. Losses at the gene ends were 0 bases for V and 0 bases for J; bases not matched to a gene: 7.

The CDR3 region is CASSLQGSDYGYTF. For the CDR3, the DNA is TGCGCCAGCAGCCTTCAGGGAAGTGACTATGGCTACACCTTC. The chain couples TRBV5-1 to TRBJ1-2, with a tentative D call TRBD1 (5 bases). The CDR3 consists of 14 residues. V lost 4 bases and J lost 3, with 13 bases in between. In germline, CDR1 is SGHRS, CDR2 YFSETQ. Full variable domain (rest looked up from reference TRBV5-1 and TRBJ1-2): KAGVTQTPRYLIKTRGQQVTLSCSPISGHRSVSWYQQTPGQGLQFLFEYFSETQRNKGNFPGRFSGRQFSNSRSEMNVSTLELGDSALYLCASSLQGSDYGYTFGSGTRLTVV.

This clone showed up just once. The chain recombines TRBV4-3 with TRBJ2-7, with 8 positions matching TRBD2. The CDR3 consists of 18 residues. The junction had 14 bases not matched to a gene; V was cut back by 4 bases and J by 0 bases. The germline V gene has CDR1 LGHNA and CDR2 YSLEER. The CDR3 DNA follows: TGCGCCAGCAGCCCCCCGGGGGGGACGCGGGGCCACTCCTACGAGCAGTACTTC. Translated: CASSPPGGTRGHSYEQYF.

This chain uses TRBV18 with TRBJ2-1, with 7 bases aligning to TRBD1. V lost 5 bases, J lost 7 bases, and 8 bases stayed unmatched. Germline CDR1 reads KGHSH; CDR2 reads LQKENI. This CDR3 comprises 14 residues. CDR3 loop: CASSESTGKNEQFF. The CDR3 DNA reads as TGTGCCAGCTCAGAGTCGACAGGGAAGAATGAGCAGTTCTTC.

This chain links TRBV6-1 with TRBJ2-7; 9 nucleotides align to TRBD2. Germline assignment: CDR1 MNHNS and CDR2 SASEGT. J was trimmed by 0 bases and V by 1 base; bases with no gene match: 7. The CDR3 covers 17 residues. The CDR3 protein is CASSEDWSGGHSYEQYF. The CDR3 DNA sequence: TGTGCCAGCAGTGAAGACTGGAGCGGGGGGCACTCCTACGAGCAGTACTTC.

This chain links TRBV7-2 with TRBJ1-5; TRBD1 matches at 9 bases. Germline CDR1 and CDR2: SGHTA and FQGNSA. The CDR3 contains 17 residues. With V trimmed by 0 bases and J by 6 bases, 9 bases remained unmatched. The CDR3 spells CASSLAGTGGTGQPQHF. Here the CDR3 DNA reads TGTGCCAGCAGCTTAGCGGGAACAGGGGGCACTGGTCAGCCCCAGCATTTT.

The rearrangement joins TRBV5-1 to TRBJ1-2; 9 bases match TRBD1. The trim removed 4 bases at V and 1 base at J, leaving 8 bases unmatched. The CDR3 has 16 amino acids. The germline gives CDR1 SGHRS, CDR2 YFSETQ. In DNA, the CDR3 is TGCGCCAGCAGCCTCGGGACAGGGACGTTTAACTATGGCTACACCTTC. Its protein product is CASSLGTGTFNYGYTF.